This is a list of T cell receptor beta chains from one sample in a study of spatial heterogeneity in lung cancer. Each CDR3 protein gets one entry after TCRdb re-called the 5' RACE reads with MiXCR. The sample yields 39,000 or so distinct CDR3 sequences, roughly 8% seen once. This sample comprised PBMCs, obtained at surgery. Source of these receptors: a male donor with early-stage non-small cell lung cancer. Each CDR3 is given with its conserved first and last residue. Each record gives: V gene, clone size, D gene, J gene, CDR3 DNA, CDR3 protein. The D gene is left open where the match is weak. Where a row states a size, it is once, few, many or the class of an expanded clone; other rows omit it.

v_call: TRBV9
clone_size: many
d_call: NA
j_call: TRBJ1-1
cdr3_nt: TGTGCCAGCAGCCTGGACAGTAAGACTGAAGCTTTCTTT
cdr3_aa: CASSLDSKTEAFF

v_call: TRBV29-1
clone_size: many
d_call: TRBD1
j_call: TRBJ2-2
cdr3_nt: TGCAGCGGACGGGACAGACCGAACACCGGGGAGCTGTTTTTT
cdr3_aa: CSGRDRPNTGELFF

v_call: TRBV9
clone_size: many
d_call: TRBD1
j_call: TRBJ2-1
cdr3_nt: TGTGCCAGCAGCGGCCGGGACAGGGCGTATAATGAGCAGTTCTTC
cdr3_aa: CASSGRDRAYNEQFF

v_call: TRBV12-3/TRBV12-4
clone_size: NA
d_call: TRBD1
j_call: TRBJ2-3
cdr3_nt: TGTGCCAGCAGTCCCGGGACAGGGTACGTTACAGATACGCAGTATTTT
cdr3_aa: CASSPGTGYVTDTQYF

v_call: TRBV4-3
clone_size: many
d_call: NA
j_call: TRBJ2-1
cdr3_nt: TGCGCCAGCAGCCAAGAACGGGCACCGTACAATGAGCAGTTCTTC
cdr3_aa: CASSQERAPYNEQFF

v_call: TRBV5-1
clone_size: NA
d_call: TRBD2
j_call: TRBJ2-1
cdr3_nt: TGCGCCAGCAGCTTGCGCTATAGTAGCGGGTTAAATGAGCAGTTCTTC
cdr3_aa: CASSLRYSSGLNEQFF

v_call: TRBV12-3/TRBV12-4
clone_size: many
d_call: NA
j_call: TRBJ1-2
cdr3_nt: TGTGCCAGCAGTTTTTTCCCCGGACCTAATGGCTACACCTTC
cdr3_aa: CASSFFPGPNGYTF

v_call: TRBV5-5
clone_size: many
d_call: NA
j_call: TRBJ1-2
cdr3_nt: TGTGCCAGCAGCTTGGTCCCCTCCCGCGGATCTAACTATGGCTACACCTTC
cdr3_aa: CASSLVPSRGSNYGYTF

v_call: TRBV20-1
clone_size: NA
d_call: TRBD1
j_call: TRBJ1-2
cdr3_nt: TGCAGCGCGATAGAGGGACAGTTTGGCTACACCTTC
cdr3_aa: CSAIEGQFGYTF

v_call: TRBV5-4
clone_size: many
d_call: TRBD2
j_call: TRBJ2-1
cdr3_nt: TGTGCCAGCAGCGAGAAGACTAGCGCGGCAACTTCCTACAATGAGCAGTTCTTC
cdr3_aa: CASSEKTSAATSYNEQFF

v_call: TRBV3-1
clone_size: NA
d_call: NA
j_call: TRBJ2-7
cdr3_nt: TGTGCCAGCAGCCAAGATTCGGGGGTTCCCTACGAGCAGTACTTC
cdr3_aa: CASSQDSGVPYEQYF

v_call: TRBV7-6
clone_size: many
d_call: NA
j_call: TRBJ2-5
cdr3_nt: TGTGCCAGCAGCCTCGGAGGGGGCGCGGAGACCCAGTACTTC
cdr3_aa: CASSLGGGAETQYF

v_call: TRBV6-2/TRBV6-3
clone_size: many
d_call: NA
j_call: TRBJ1-5
cdr3_nt: TGTGCCAGCAGGCTCCGGGGGAATCAGCCCCAGCATTTT
cdr3_aa: CASRLRGNQPQHF

v_call: TRBV7-2
clone_size: NA
d_call: TRBD2
j_call: TRBJ2-1
cdr3_nt: TGTGCCAGCAGCTTAGTTGGAGCTAGCGGGAGGACCCCCTTCTCCTACAATGAGCAGTTCTTC
cdr3_aa: CASSLVGASGRTPFSYNEQFF

v_call: TRBV5-4
clone_size: many
d_call: TRBD1
j_call: TRBJ2-7
cdr3_nt: TGTGTCAGCAGCTTGGGACAGGAGACCTACGAGCAGTACTTC
cdr3_aa: CVSSLGQETYEQYF